The 21 T cell receptor beta chains given below trace back to one sample, sequenced in a study of Ad26.COV2.S vaccination and SARS-CoV-2 variants. Treatment noted: roughly 18 received Ad26.COV2.S at low or high dose, single or two shots; roughly five received placebo; per-sample allocation not given. Sampling was done on day 63 after the first vaccine or placebo injection. TCRdb's table, derived via immunoSEQ multiplex PCR, lists solely in-frame clones and lacks some. The data contain over 400,000 clones, 92% of them singletons. Sequencing was performed on peripheral blood, taken in a trial of Ad26.COV2.S vaccine versus placebo. The receptors come from a person between 18 and 65 years old who received the Ad26.COV2.S COVID-19 vaccine or a placebo.

The chain uses TRBV19 and TRBJ2-3, with D tentatively TRBD1 (6 bases). Germline V gene sequence: CDR1 LNHDA, CDR2 SQIVND (reference sequence). Trimming removed 5 bases from V and 0 bases from J, with 15 bases in between. CDR3 length: 16 residues. In nucleotides, the CDR3 is TGTGCCAGTAGTTTTCGACAGGTGACTAGCACAGATACGCAGTATTTT. This codes for CASSFRQVTSTDTQYF.

In its sample, this clone was seen a few times. Other DNA sequences within the sample encode an identical CDR3. In DNA, the CDR3 is TGTGCCAGCAGCTTATCAAGCAATCAGCCCCAGCATTTT. Translation gives CASSLSSNQPQHF. The V and J genes are TRBV7-2 and TRBJ1-5; D uncertain. Germline loops: CDR1 SGHTA, CDR2 FQGNSA. Trimming shortened V by 2 bases and J by 1 base, and 3 bases separated the two germline ends. CDR3 length: 13 residues.

V gene TRBV10-3 combines with J gene TRBJ2-7; tentative D call: TRBD1 (6 bases). The CDR3 runs to 15 residues. The ends were cut back, 4 bases at V and 5 bases at J, with 18 bases in the middle. Germline assignment: CDR1 ENHRY and CDR2 SYGVKD. The CDR3 DNA reads as TGTGCCATCAGTGTCGCCAGGGGTTCGGTCAACGAGCAGTACTTC. Encoded protein: CAISVARGSVNEQYF.

The chain carries TRBV27 and TRBJ1-2, with TRBD1 identical over 7 bases. V shed 5 bases and J 4 bases; nucleotides not matched to a gene: 13. CDR1 and CDR2 (germline): MNHEY, SMNVEV (reference sequence). The CDR3 has 16 amino acids. The CDR3 loop is CASSTYLGGTAYGYTF. As DNA, the CDR3 is TGTGCCAGCAGTACATATTTGGGAGGGACAGCCTATGGCTACACCTTC.

This chain uses TRBV5-6 with TRBJ1-1, with unresolved D. V shed 5 bases and J shed 6 bases, with 17 bases lying between them. The CDR3 extends over 14 amino acids. Per germline, CDR1 SGHDT and CDR2 YYEEEE. For the CDR3, the DNA is TGTGCCAGCAGAACGTGGGGATCTCACTCTGAAGCTTTCTTT. This sequence encodes CASRTWGSHSEAFF.

Notes on this clone: The sample holds other DNA sequences that translate to the same CDR3. The chain links TRBV5-4 to TRBJ1-1; D ambiguous. Looked up from germline, CDR1 is SGHNT and CDR2 is YYREEE (reference sequence). The CDR3 covers 12 residues. Trimming took 1 base from V and 5 from J, leaving 6 bases between them. CDR3 in amino acids: CASSLSGTEAFF. The CDR3 DNA follows: TGTGCCAGCAGCTTGTCTGGTACTGAAGCTTTCTTT.

The rearrangement uses TRBV27 and TRBJ2-6, with 8 bases lining up with TRBD2. The V gene's germline CDR1 is MNHEY and CDR2 SMNVEV (reference sequence). CDR3 length equals 20 residues. With V trimmed by 5 bases and J by 0 bases, 15 bases remained unmatched. Here the CDR3 reads CASSLKRAGATYSGANVLTF. The CDR3 DNA sequence: TGTGCCAGCAGTCTAAAGCGAGCGGGGGCCACTTACTCTGGGGCCAACGTCCTGACTTTC.

The V call is TRBV2, the J call TRBJ1-5; TRBD1 is a possible D gene (6 bases). The germline CDR1 and CDR2 sequences are SNHLY and FYNNEI. Trimming shortened V by 8 bases and J by 0 bases, and 11 bases separated the two germline ends. The CDR3 is made up of 14 amino acids. CDR3 sequence reads: CASGTHNSNQPQHF. The CDR3 nucleotides are TGTGCCAGCGGGACACATAATAGCAATCAGCCCCAGCATTTT.

V gene TRBV7-9 combines with J gene TRBJ1-3, with unresolved D. V gave up 10 bases and J gave up 3 bases, with 13 bases separating them. This CDR3 is 13 amino acids long. Germline assignment: CDR1 SEHNR and CDR2 FQNEAQ (reference sequence). CDR3 sequence reads: CATRGGYGNTIYF. As DNA, the CDR3 is TGTGCCACCCGAGGAGGCTATGGAAACACCATATATTTT.

The chain carries TRBV28 and TRBJ1-3; D perhaps matches TRBD1 (5 bases). The CDR3 is 17 amino acids. Trimming took 1 base from V and 0 from J, leaving 13 bases between them. Per germline, CDR1 MDHEN and CDR2 SYDVKM. The CDR3, as DNA: TGTGCCAGCAGTTTATCGCGGTGGACAAACTCTGGAAACACCATATATTTT. This translates into CASSLSRWTNSGNTIYF.

This chain uses TRBV19 with TRBJ2-7, with D possibly matching TRBD1 (5 bases). V was trimmed by 6 bases and J by 2 bases, leaving 14 bases between them. The CDR3 has 14 amino acids. The germline CDR1 and CDR2 sequences are LNHDA and SQIVND (reference sequence). In nucleotides, the CDR3 is TGTGCCAGTAGCCCCTTAGACAGTACCTACGAGCAGTACTTC. This codes for CASSPLDSTYEQYF.

V usage is TRBV27 and J usage is TRBJ1-1, with D perhaps TRBD1 (5 bases). The V and J ends lost 3 bases and 3 bases respectively, with 8 bases between them. The CDR3 length is 13 residues. Germline CDR1 MNHEY, CDR2 SMNVEV (reference sequence). CDR3 in amino acids: CASSFSGYTEAFF. The DNA of the CDR3 is TGTGCCAGCAGTTTCTCAGGGTACACTGAAGCTTTCTTT.

The gene calls are TRBV6-2 or TRBV6-3 and TRBJ1-2, with 7 nucleotides matching TRBD1. The V segment lost 2 bases and the J segment 0 bases; nucleotides outside the gene matches: 12. Germline V gives CDR1 MNHEY, CDR2 SVGEGT. The CDR3 runs 18 residues. The DNA of the CDR3 is TGTGCCAGCAGTTACGAAAACGACAGGGACAAAGCTAACTATGGCTACACCTTC. The encoded protein is CASSYENDRDKANYGYTF.

This chain uses TRBV7-2 with TRBJ2-7; the match to TRBD2 covers 8 bases. The V gene's germline CDR1 is SGHTA and CDR2 FQGNSA. The CDR3 runs to 16 residues. V shed 5 bases and J 3 bases; nucleotides not matched to a gene: 12. In DNA, the CDR3 is TGTGCCAGCAGCCCCCAAGGGGTAGCGGGGTTCTACGAGCAGTACTTC. Translated, it gives CASSPQGVAGFYEQYF.

V is TRBV7-8 and J is TRBJ2-2, with a tentative D call TRBD2 (6 bases). This CDR3 contains 16 residues. Trimming cost V 3 bases and J 2 bases, with 13 bases left between them. Per germline, CDR1 SGHVS and CDR2 FQNEAQ. In DNA form, the CDR3 reads TGTGCCAGCAGCTTCAACCCGGGAGATAACACCGGGGAGCTGTTTTTT. Its protein is CASSFNPGDNTGELFF.

This sequence joins TRBV7-9 and TRBJ2-6; unclear D gene. V lost 5 bases, J lost 9 bases, and 5 bases lay in between. The CDR3 covers 11 residues. Germline assignment: CDR1 SEHNR and CDR2 FQNEAQ (reference sequence). The chain's CDR3 is CASSPLNVLTF. The CDR3, as DNA: TGTGCCAGCAGCCCCCTCAACGTCCTGACTTTC.

The rearrangement joins TRBV7-9 to TRBJ2-7; D possibly uses TRBD1 or TRBD2 (5 bases each). V was clipped by 5 bases and J by 2 bases, with 10 bases between them. The CDR3 runs to 13 residues. CDR1 is SEHNR and CDR2 is FQNEAQ in the germline V gene (reference sequence). CDR3 DNA: TGTGCCAGCAGCCGGGACGGGACCTACGAGCAGTACTTC. It translates to CASSRDGTYEQYF. Drawing the rest from reference TRBV7-9 and TRBJ2-7, the complete variable domain is DTGVSQNPRHKITKRGQNVTFRCDPISEHNRLYWYRQTLGQGPEFLTYFQNEAQLEKSRLLSDRFSAERPKGSFSTLEIQRTEQGDSAMYLCASSRDGTYEQYFGPGTRLTVT.

The chain combines TRBV9 with TRBJ2-5; D remains unclear. Germline V CDR1 and CDR2: SGDLS, YYNGEE. The CDR3 runs to 13 residues. The ends were cut back, 1 base at V and 5 bases at J, with 9 bases in the middle. The CDR3 DNA follows: TGTGCCAGCAGCGTATTTTTAGGGGAGACCCAGTACTTC. Protein: CASSVFLGETQYF.

This chain uses TRBV15 with TRBJ1-3; D might be TRBD1 (6 bases). The CDR3 covers 15 residues. Germline lookup yields CDR1 LNHNV and CDR2 YYDKDF (reference sequence). Trimming shortened V by 0 bases and J by 2 bases, and 8 bases separated the two germline ends. The CDR3 is CATSRDKGAGNTIYF. The CDR3 DNA sequence: TGTGCCACCAGCAGAGATAAGGGGGCTGGAAACACCATATATTTT.

The chain links TRBV7-9 to TRBJ2-7, with 7 bases aligning to TRBD1. This CDR3 is built from 14 residues. Germline V gene sequence: CDR1 SEHNR, CDR2 FQNEAQ (reference sequence). V was clipped by 4 bases and J by 4 bases; unmatched bases: 7. The CDR3 DNA reads as TGTGCCAGCAGCTCCCGGGACAGAGAGTACGAGCAGTACTTC. Translated, it gives CASSSRDREYEQYF.

This chain links TRBV5-4 with TRBJ1-1; no clear D. V dropped 4 bases and J dropped 1 base, with 5 bases sitting between them. The CDR3 is 12 amino acids. Looked up from germline, CDR1 is SGHNT and CDR2 is YYREEE (reference sequence). The CDR3 DNA sequence: TGTGCCAGCAGCCTGCAGAACACTGAAGCTTTCTTT. It codes for CASSLQNTEAFF.